The following is a T cell receptor beta chain sequence with its context. Its target is unknown. The data were taken from a study of T cells after posttransplantation cyclophosphamide. Regarding the study as a whole: After PTCy, TRB diversity resembled that of CNI/methotrexate controls. Blood and skin or GI T cell repertoires showed limited TRB overlap.

V lost 2 bases and J 4 bases, leaving 8 bases between the germline ends. CDR3 length: 13 amino acids. CDR1 and CDR2 (germline): KGHSH, LQKENI. Here immunoSEQ multiplex PCR was the method, and the copy in TCRdb shows in-frame clones only, minus some. This sample has tens of thousands of clones, with just under 80% found just once. Busulfan-fludarabine conditioning, marrow transplant, and cyclophosphamide on days +3 and +4 were administered. The sequence was collected from a female patient in her forties or fifties who received an allogeneic stem cell transplant from a related donor, was CMV-positive, and had no GVHD. Some T cells may be graft donor cells. This chain joins TRBV18 and TRBJ1-2; tentatively, D is TRBD1 (6 bases). The sample here was CD4+ T cells sorted from blood, taken approximately 1,900 days after a stem cell transplant with posttransplant cyclophosphamide. The CDR3 sequence: CASSPGGPYGYTF. The CDR3 DNA reads as TGTGCCAGCTCACCAGGGGGCCCCTATGGCTACACCTTC.